Below are 15 T cell receptor beta chains sequenced from a single sample in a study of blood T cell repertoires in COVID-19. TCRdb's copy holds only in-frame clones and misses some; the assay was immunoSEQ multiplex PCR. This sample has fewer than 250,000 clones, with around 85% found just once. The sequenced sample was peripheral blood. These receptors came from a woman between 70 and 85 years old with acute or convalescent COVID-19.

CDR3 residues: CASSLESSGRTSSYEQYF. CDR3 DNA: TGCGCCAGCAGCTTGGAGAGTAGCGGGAGAACGAGCTCCTACGAGCAGTACTTC. The gene calls are TRBV5-1 and TRBJ2-7, with 9 positions matching TRBD2. This CDR3 spans 18 amino acids. Germline V CDR1 and CDR2: SGHRS, YFSETQ. Trimming removed 0 bases from V and 0 bases from J; junction bases left unmatched: 10.

This chain connects TRBV4-1 to TRBJ1-5; D is ambiguous. The CDR3 length is 16 residues. The germline gives CDR1 MGHRA, CDR2 YSYEKL. Trimming cost V 0 bases and J 0 bases, with 9 bases left between them. Written as DNA, the CDR3 is TGCGCCAGCAGCCAAGATCCGGGGAATAGCAATCAGCCCCAGCATTTT. This gives the protein CASSQDPGNSNQPQHF.

The chain links TRBV27 to TRBJ2-7; no clear D. The germline V gene encodes CDR1 MNHEY and CDR2 SMNVEV (reference sequence). V was pared by 5 bases and J by 2 bases, with 13 bases between. There are 14 residues in the CDR3. CDR3 nucleotides: TGTGCCAGCAGTCCTTGGGCCCAAGCCTACGAGCAGTACTTC. Its protein is CASSPWAQAYEQYF.

This sequence joins TRBV27 and TRBJ2-3; D not certain. The V end was cut by 2 bases, the J end by 7 bases, with 10 bases between. The CDR3 length is 13 residues. Germline-derived CDR1 and CDR2 are MNHEY and SMNVEV (reference sequence). In nucleotides, the CDR3 is TGTGCCAGCAGTTTAACTCACCCAAATACGCAGTATTTT. Protein sequence: CASSLTHPNTQYF.

This chain uses TRBV24-1 with TRBJ1-1; D not certain. The CDR3 has 12 residues. The V and J ends lost 7 bases and 1 base respectively, with 6 bases between them. From germline, CDR1 is KGHDR and CDR2 SFDVKD. The CDR3 DNA reads as TGTGCCACCAGCACGAGGAACACTGAAGCTTTCTTT. Translating gives CATSTRNTEAFF.

This clone showed up just once. The chain links TRBV18 to TRBJ1-2, with D possibly being TRBD1 (5 bases). In germline, CDR1 is KGHSH, CDR2 LQKENI. The CDR3 contains 13 residues. V was trimmed by 3 bases and J by 8 bases, leaving 13 bases between them. In DNA, the CDR3 is TGTGCCAGCTCACCCCTCGACAGTTGGGGCTACACCTTC. Translated, it gives CASSPLDSWGYTF.

With regard to this clone: One end of the junction does not line up with germline, which may come from a read error. The J gene is TRBJ2-1, the V gene TRBV6-1; possible D gene TRBD2, 6 bases. The germline V gene encodes CDR1 MNHNS and CDR2 SASEGT. There are 15 residues in the CDR3. In DNA, the CDR3 is TGTGCCAGCACTGAAGGGGTGGCGGGATACAATGAGCAGTTCTTC. Translating gives CASTEGVAGYNEQFF.

The chain combines TRBV27 with TRBJ1-3; maybe TRBD1 (6 bases). Trimming removed 6 bases at V and 1 base at J, with 10 bases between. CDR3 length equals 14 residues. In germline, CDR1 is MNHEY, CDR2 SMNVEV (reference sequence). CDR3 amino acids: CASRKGGSGNTIYF. CDR3 nucleotides: TGTGCCAGCAGGAAAGGGGGTTCTGGAAACACCATATATTTT.

The CDR3 spells CASSIGLAGRVEQYF. CDR3 in DNA: TGTGCCAGTAGTATCGGGCTAGCTGGAAGGGTTGAGCAGTACTTC. The gene calls are TRBV19 and TRBJ2-7; D is perhaps TRBD2 (5 bases). The CDR3 loop spans 15 amino acids. The germline V and J ends were trimmed by 3 bases and 7 bases, with 19 bases remaining between them. CDR1 is LNHDA and CDR2 is SQIVND in the germline V gene (reference sequence). Using reference TRBV19 and TRBJ2-7 for the parts outside the CDR3, the full variable domain is DGGITQSPKYLFRKEGQNVTLSCEQNLNHDAMYWYRQDPGQGLRLIYYSQIVNDFQKGDIAEGYSVSREKKESFPLTVTSAQKNPTAFYLCASSIGLAGRVEQYFGPGTRLTVT.

The J gene is TRBJ1-1, the V gene TRBV18, with a weak D call TRBD1 (6 bases). Germline V gives CDR1 KGHSH, CDR2 LQKENI. Trimming removed 3 bases from V and 6 bases from J, with 17 bases in between. The CDR3 loop spans 15 amino acids. The CDR3 spells CASSPGASRGPEAFF. For the CDR3, the DNA is TGTGCCAGCTCACCGGGGGCCTCCCGAGGGCCTGAAGCTTTCTTT.

To note about this clone: Additional DNA sequences in this sample encode the identical CDR3. J is TRBJ2-3 and V is TRBV3-1 (or the pseudogene TRBV3-2); D gene uncertain. The CDR3 has 13 amino acids. V lost 3 bases, J lost 4 bases, and 8 bases lay in between. CDR1 LGHDT and CDR2 YNNKEL come from the germline V gene (reference sequence). In DNA, the CDR3 is TGTGCCAGCAGCCAGAGAGGTGCAGATACGCAGTATTTT. This sequence encodes CASSQRGADTQYF.

The chain has TRBV2 and TRBJ1-2, with D possibly TRBD1 on 5 matching bases. The V gene's germline CDR1 is SNHLY and CDR2 FYNNEI. CDR3 size: 11 residues. Trimming left V 5 bases short and J 8 bases short, with 9 bases between. This CDR3 reads CASSPGGGYTF. CDR3 in DNA: TGTGCCAGCAGTCCCGGGGGGGGCTACACCTTC.

This clone was observed a few times. The gene calls are TRBV29-1 and TRBJ2-2; TRBD1 matches 9 bases. This CDR3 region has 15 residues. Germline loops: CDR1 SQVTM, CDR2 ANQGSEA. The V gene end was trimmed by 5 bases and the J gene end by 0 bases; junction bases not matched to a gene: 4. CDR3 region: CSVLTGGPNTGELFF. CDR3 bases: TGCAGCGTTCTCACAGGGGGCCCGAACACCGGGGAGCTGTTTTTT.

The V and J genes are TRBV10-1 and TRBJ1-5, with D tentatively TRBD1 (6 bases). This CDR3 has 14 residues. With 10 bases removed from V and 2 bases from J, the gap between germline ends came to 15 bases. CDR1 and CDR2 from the germline V gene are WNHNN and SYGVQD (reference sequence). CDR3 residues: CANRGGGGNQPQHF. The CDR3 DNA reads as TGCGCCAATCGAGGGGGGGGAGGCAATCAGCCCCAGCATTTT.

There are a few counts of this clone. V and J are TRBV4-2 and TRBJ1-4, with D perhaps TRBD1 (6 bases). CDR3 length equals 14 residues. The V gene's germline CDR1 is LGHNA and CDR2 YNFKEQ. The V and J ends lost 6 bases and 4 bases respectively, with 12 bases between them. For the CDR3, the DNA is TGTGCCAGCAGGGCAGGACAGAGTAATGAAAAACTGTTTTTT. It translates to CASRAGQSNEKLFF.